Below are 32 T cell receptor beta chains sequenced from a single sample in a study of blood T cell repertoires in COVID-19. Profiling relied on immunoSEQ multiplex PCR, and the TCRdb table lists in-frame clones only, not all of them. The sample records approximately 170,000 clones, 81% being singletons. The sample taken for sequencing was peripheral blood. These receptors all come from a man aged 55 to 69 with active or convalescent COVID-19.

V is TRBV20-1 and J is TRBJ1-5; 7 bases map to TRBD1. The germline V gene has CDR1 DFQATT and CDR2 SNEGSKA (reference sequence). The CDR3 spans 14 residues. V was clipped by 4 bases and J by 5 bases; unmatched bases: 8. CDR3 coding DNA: TGCAGTGCTATTGACAGGGCCCTCCATCAGCCCCAGCATTTT. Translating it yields CSAIDRALHQPQHF.

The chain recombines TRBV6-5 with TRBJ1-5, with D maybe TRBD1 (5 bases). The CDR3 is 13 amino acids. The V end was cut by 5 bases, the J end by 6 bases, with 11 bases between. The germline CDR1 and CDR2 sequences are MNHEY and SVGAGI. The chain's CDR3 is CASSPRGFQPQHF. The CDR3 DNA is TGTGCCAGCAGTCCACGGGGGTTTCAGCCCCAGCATTTT.

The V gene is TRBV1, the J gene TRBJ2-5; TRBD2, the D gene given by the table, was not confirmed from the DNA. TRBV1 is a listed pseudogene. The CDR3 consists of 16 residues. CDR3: CTSSQTTTSGQETQYF. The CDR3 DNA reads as TGCACCAGCAGCCAAACGACGACTAGCGGCCAAGAGACCCAGTACTTC.

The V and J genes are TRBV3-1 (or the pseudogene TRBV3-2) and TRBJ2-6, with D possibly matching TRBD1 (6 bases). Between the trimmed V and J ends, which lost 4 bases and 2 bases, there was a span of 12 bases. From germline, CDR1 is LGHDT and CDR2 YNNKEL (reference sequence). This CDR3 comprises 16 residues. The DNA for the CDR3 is TGTGCCAGCAGCCTTTATTACAGGGCTGGGGCCAACGTCCTGACTTTC. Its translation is CASSLYYRAGANVLTF.

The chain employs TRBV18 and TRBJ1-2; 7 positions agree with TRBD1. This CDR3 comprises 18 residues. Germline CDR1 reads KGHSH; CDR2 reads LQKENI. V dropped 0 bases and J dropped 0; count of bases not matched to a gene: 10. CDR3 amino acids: CASSPPVGTGESNYGYTF. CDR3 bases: TGTGCCAGCTCACCACCGGTGGGAACAGGGGAATCTAACTATGGCTACACCTTC.

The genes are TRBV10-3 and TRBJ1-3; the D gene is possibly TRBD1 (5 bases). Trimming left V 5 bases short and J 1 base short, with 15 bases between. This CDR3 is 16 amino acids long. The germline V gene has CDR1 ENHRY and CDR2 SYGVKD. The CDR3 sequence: CAISRGGEGSGNTIYF. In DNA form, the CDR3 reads TGTGCCATCAGTAGGGGAGGTGAAGGATCTGGAAACACCATATATTTT.

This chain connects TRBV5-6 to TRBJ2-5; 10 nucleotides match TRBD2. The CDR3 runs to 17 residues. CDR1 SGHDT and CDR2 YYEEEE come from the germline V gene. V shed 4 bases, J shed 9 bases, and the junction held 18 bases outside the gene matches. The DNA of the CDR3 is TGTGCCAGCAGCCAACCCCTCTTAGCGGGAGGCTCCCGTGCCCAGTACTTC. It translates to CASSQPLLAGGSRAQYF.

Here the CDR3 reads CASSSGTSSDLQYF. The DNA for the CDR3 is TGTGCCAGCAGCTCCGGGACTAGCAGCGACCTTCAGTACTTC. This chain links TRBV7-9 with TRBJ2-4, with 9 bases fitting TRBD2. The junction had 9 bases not matched to a gene; V was cut back by 4 bases and J by 11 bases. The CDR3 covers 14 residues. CDR1 is SEHNR, CDR2 FQNEAQ, per germline (reference sequence).

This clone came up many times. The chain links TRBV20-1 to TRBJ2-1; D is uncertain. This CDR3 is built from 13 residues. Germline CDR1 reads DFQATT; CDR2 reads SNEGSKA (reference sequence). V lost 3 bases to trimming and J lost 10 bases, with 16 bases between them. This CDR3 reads CSASKRSVWEQFF. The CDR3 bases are TGCAGTGCTAGTAAGAGAAGTGTTTGGGAGCAGTTCTTC.

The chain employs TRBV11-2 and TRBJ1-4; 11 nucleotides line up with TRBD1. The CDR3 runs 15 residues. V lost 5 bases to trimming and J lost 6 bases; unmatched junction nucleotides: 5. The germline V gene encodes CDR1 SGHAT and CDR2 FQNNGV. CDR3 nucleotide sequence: TGTGCCAGCAGCCACGGGACAGGGGGGTATGAAAAACTGTTTTTT. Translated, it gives CASSHGTGGYEKLFF.

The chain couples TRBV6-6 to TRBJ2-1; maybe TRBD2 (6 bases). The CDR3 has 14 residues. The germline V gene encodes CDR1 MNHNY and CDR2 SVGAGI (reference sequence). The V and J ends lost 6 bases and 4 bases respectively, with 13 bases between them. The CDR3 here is CASRPGTSYNEQFF. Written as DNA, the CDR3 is TGTGCCAGCAGACCCGGGACTTCTTACAATGAGCAGTTCTTC.

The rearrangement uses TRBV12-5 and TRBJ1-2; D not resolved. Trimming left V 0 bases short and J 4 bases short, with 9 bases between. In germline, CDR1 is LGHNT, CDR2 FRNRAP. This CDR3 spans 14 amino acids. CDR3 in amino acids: CASGLVWESYGYTF. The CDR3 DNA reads TGTGCTAGTGGTTTGGTATGGGAGAGCTATGGCTACACCTTC.

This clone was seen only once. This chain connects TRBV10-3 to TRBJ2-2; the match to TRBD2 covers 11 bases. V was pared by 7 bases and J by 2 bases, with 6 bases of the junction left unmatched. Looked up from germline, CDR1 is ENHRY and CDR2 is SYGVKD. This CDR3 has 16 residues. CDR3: CAINSGGASNTGELFF. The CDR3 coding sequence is TGTGCCATCAATAGCGGGGGGGCCTCTAACACCGGGGAGCTGTTTTTT.

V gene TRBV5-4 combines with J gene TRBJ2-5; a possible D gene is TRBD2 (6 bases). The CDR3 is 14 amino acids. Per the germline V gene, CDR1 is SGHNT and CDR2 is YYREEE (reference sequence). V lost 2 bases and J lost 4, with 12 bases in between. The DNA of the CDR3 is TGTGCCAGCAGCTTTCGGAGAGCGGGAGAGACCCAGTACTTC. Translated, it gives CASSFRRAGETQYF. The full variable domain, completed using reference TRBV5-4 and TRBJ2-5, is ETGVTQSPTHLIKTRGQQVTLRCSSQSGHNTVSWYQQALGQGPQFIFQYYREEENGRGNFPPRFSGLQFPNYSSELNVNALELDDSALYLCASSFRRAGETQYFGPGTRLLVL.

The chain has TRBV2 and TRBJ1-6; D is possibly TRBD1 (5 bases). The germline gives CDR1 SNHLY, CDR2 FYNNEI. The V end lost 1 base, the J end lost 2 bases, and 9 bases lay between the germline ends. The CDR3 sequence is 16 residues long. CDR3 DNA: TGTGCCAGCAGTGAAGGTCGGGGGGCCTATAATTCACCCCTCCACTTT. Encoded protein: CASSEGRGAYNSPLHF.

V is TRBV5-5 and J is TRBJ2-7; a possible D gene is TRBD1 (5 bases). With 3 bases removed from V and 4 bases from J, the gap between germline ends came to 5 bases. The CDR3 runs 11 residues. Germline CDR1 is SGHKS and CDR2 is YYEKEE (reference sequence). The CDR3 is CASSYRYEQYF. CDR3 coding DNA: TGTGCCAGCAGCTACAGGTACGAGCAGTACTTC.

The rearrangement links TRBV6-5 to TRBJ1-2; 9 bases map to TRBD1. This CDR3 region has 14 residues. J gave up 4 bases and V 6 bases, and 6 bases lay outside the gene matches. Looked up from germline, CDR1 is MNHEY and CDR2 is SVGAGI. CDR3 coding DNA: TGTGCCAGCAGGGGACAGGGTACTGGCTATGGCTACACCTTC. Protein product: CASRGQGTGYGYTF.

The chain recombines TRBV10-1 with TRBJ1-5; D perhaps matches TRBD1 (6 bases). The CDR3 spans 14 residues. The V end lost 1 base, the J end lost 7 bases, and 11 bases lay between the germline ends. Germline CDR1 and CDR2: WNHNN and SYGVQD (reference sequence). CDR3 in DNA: TGCGCCAGCAGTGAGTTCCAGGACAGCCAGCCCCAGCATTTT. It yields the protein CASSEFQDSQPQHF.

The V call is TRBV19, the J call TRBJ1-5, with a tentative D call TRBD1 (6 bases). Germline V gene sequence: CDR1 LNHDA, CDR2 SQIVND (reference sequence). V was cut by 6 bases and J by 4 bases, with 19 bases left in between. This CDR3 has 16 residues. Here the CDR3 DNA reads TGTGCCAGTAGGCCTACCCCGGGAGGGGGTAATCAGCCCCAGCATTTT. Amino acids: CASRPTPGGGNQPQHF.

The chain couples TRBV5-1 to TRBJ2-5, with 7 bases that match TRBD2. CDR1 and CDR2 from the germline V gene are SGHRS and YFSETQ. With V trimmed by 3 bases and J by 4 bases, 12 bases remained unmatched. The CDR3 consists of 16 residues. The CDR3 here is CASSSRESGGVETQYF. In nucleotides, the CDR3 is TGCGCCAGCAGCTCGCGGGAGTCGGGTGGTGTAGAGACCCAGTACTTC.

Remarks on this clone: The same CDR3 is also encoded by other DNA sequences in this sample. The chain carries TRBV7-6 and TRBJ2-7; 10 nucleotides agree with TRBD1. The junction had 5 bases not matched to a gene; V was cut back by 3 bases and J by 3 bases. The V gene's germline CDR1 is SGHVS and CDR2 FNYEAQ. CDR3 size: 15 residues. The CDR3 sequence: CASSLEDRGLYEQYF. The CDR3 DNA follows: TGTGCCAGCAGCTTGGAAGACAGGGGGCTCTACGAGCAGTACTTC.

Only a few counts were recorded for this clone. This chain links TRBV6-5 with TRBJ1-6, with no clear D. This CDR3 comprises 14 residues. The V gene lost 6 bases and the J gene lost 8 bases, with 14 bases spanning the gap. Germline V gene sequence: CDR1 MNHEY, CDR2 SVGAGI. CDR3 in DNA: TGTGCCAGCAGACCTGACCGGGGAGATTCACCCCTCCACTTT. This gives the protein CASRPDRGDSPLHF.

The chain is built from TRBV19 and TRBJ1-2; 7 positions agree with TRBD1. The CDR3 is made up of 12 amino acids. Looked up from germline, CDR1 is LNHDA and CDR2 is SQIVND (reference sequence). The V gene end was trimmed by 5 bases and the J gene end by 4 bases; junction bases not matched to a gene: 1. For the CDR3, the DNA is TGTGCCAGTAGTGACAGGGCCTATGGCTACACCTTC. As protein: CASSDRAYGYTF.

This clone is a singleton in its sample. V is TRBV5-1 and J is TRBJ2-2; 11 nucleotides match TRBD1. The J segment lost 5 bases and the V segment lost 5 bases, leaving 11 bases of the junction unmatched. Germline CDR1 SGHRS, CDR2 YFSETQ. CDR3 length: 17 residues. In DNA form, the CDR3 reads TGCGCCAGCAGTTGGACAGGGGGCCGAGGGGGGACCGGGGAGCTGTTTTTT. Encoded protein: CASSWTGGRGGTGELFF.

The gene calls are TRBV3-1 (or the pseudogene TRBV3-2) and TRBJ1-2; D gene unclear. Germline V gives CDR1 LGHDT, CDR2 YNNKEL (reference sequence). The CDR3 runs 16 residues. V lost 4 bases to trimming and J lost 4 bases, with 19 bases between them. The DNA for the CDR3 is TGTGCCAGCAGCCTTTATGAAGCGGCTATTAGCTATGGCTACACCTTC. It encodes CASSLYEAAISYGYTF.

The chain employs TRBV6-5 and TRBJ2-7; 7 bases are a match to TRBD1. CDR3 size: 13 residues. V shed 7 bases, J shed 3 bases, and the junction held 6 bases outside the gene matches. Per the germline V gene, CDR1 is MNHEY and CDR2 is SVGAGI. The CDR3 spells CASKYRGGYEQYF. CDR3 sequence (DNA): TGTGCCAGCAAATACAGGGGTGGCTACGAGCAGTACTTC.

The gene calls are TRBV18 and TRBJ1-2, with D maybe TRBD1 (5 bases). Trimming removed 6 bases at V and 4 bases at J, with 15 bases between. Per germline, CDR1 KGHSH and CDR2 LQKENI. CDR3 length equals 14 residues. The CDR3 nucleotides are TGTGCCAGCTCGCAACCAGGGAGGTCCTATGGCTACACCTTC. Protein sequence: CASSQPGRSYGYTF.

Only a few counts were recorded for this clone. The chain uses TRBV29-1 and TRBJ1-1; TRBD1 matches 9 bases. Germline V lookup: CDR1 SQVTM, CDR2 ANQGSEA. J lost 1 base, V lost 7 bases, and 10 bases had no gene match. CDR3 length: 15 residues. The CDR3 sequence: CSGTGTGSSNTEAFF. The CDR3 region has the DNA TGCAGCGGGACCGGGACAGGGTCATCGAACACTGAAGCTTTCTTT.

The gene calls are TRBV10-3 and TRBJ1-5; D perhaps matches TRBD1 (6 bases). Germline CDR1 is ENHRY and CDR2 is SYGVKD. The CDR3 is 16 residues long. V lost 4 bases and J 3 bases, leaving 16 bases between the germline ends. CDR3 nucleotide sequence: TGTGCCATCAGTGGGGGGCCGGGAGGGGTCAATCAGCCCCAGCATTTT. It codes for CAISGGPGGVNQPQHF.

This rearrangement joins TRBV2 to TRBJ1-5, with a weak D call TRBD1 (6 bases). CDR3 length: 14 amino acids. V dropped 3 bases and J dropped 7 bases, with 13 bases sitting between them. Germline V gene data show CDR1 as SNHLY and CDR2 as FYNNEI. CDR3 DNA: TGTGCCAGCAGTGATCAGGGGACCGGGCAGCCCCAGCATTTT. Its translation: CASSDQGTGQPQHF.

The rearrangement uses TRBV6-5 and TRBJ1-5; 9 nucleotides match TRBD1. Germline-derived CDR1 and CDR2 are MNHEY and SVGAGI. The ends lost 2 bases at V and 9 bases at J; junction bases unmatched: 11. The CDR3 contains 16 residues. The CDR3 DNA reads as TGTGCCAGCAGTTACGTCCTGGACAGGGGCCTGGGGCCCCAGCATTTT. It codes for CASSYVLDRGLGPQHF.

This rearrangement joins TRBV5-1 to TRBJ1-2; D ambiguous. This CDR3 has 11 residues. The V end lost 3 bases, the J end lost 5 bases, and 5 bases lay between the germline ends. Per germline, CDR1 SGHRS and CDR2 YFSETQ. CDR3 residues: CASSSQYGYTF. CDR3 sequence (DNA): TGCGCCAGCAGCTCTCAGTATGGCTACACCTTC.